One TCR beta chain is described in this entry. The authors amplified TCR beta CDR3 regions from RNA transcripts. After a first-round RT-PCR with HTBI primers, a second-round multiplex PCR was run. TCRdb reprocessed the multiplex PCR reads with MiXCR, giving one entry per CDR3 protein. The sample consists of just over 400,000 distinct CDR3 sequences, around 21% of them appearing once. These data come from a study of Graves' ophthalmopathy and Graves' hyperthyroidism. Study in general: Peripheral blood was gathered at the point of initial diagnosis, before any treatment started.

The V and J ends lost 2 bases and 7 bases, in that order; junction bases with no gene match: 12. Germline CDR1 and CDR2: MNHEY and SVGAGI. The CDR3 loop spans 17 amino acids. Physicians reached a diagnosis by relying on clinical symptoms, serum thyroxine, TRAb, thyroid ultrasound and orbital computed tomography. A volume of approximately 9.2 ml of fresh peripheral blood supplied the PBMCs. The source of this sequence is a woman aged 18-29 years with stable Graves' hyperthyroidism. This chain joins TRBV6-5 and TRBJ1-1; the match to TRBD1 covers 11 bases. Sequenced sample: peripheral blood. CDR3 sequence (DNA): TGTGCCAGCAGTTACGTCGGGTGGGGACAGGGGGTTCGTGAAGCTTTCTTT. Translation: CASSYVGWGQGVREAFF.